A selection of T cell receptor beta chains follows, all from one sample in a study of blood T cell repertoires in COVID-19. TCRdb keeps only in-frame clones here, not all; method: immunoSEQ multiplex PCR. There are over 150,000 clones in the sample; 70% to 85% occur only once, and 6.9% lies in the top ten. Sequencing was carried out using peripheral blood. The receptors originated from a human donor with acute or convalescent COVID-19. The donor label of this sample is uncertain. CDR3s leave out the opening cysteine and the closing phenylalanine or tryptophan. A D gene is named only where the DNA matches it firmly.

d_call	v_call	j_call	cdr3_aa
.	TRBV28	TRBJ2-7	ASSLGQGGHEQY
TRBD2	TRBV9	TRBJ2-3	ASSVAASGRKDTQY
TRBD1	TRBV2	TRBJ1-1	ASSKDRDTEAF
TRBD2	TRBV5-8	TRBJ2-3	ASSIGTSGRPSTDTQY
TRBD2	TRBV6-2/TRBV6-3	TRBJ2-3	ASSYIFGLAGGTDTQY
TRBD1	TRBV19	TRBJ1-1	ASSIAGRQGGPF
TRBD2	TRBV29-1	TRBJ2-1	SVVSGSSYNEQF
TRBD1	TRBV6-5	TRBJ1-5	ASRERDSMNHPQH
.	TRBV10-1	TRBJ2-7	ASSESTQGSYEQY
.	TRBV7-9	TRBJ2-3	ASSPRQPDTQY
TRBD2	TRBV7-6	TRBJ2-1	ASTPGSGDTTNEQF
TRBD2	TRBV12-3/TRBV12-4	TRBJ2-3	ASSLSRGTQY
TRBD2	TRBV4-1	TRBJ2-7	ASSQGLAGGSYEQY
.	TRBV2	TRBJ2-3	ASITTTDTQY
TRBD1	TRBV27	TRBJ1-1	ASSSRQGGINTEAF
TRBD2	TRBV7-8	TRBJ2-2	ASSPASGSFDGELF
.	TRBV27	TRBJ1-6	ASSLSAGENSPLH
TRBD2	TRBV2	TRBJ2-1	ASRSGRAPEQF
.	TRBV28	TRBJ1-2	ASRGQGTSGYGYT
.	TRBV7-3	TRBJ2-2	ASSQGRGSGELF
.	TRBV7-2	TRBJ2-1	ASSSGLVWNEQF
TRBD2	TRBV30	TRBJ2-7	AWSPPQGTSGLGGSYEQY
.	TRBV2	TRBJ2-4	ASTPGLAKNIQY
.	TRBV7-9	TRBJ2-6	ASSSGSGANVLT
.	TRBV7-2	TRBJ2-1	ASSLRSSHAGRNEQF
.	TRBV30	TRBJ1-2	AWRLETTNYGYT
TRBD2	TRBV10-2	TRBJ2-1	ASRPGLAAREQF
TRBD1	TRBV24-1	TRBJ2-3	ATSTRTGGRTDTQY
TRBD1	TRBV5-4	TRBJ1-2	ASSPGQGNVANYGYT